The rows below give T cell receptor beta chains drawn from one sample of a study of T cell repertoires in cytomegalovirus infection. TCRdb reanalysed the reads using MiXCR and keeps one entry per CDR3 protein. The data show around 900,000 distinct CDR3 sequences, roughly 31% seen once. The antigens these receptors bind are not known. The material sequenced was cultured CD8+ T cells from PBMCs, taken from culture after CMV antigen stimulation. The receptor set was obtained from a human donor in good health (CMV status not recorded). Some clones in this sample may be carry-over from other donors' samples. CDR3s include the opening cysteine and the closing phenylalanine or tryptophan. D genes are given only for firm matches. The size of a clone is reported for some rows only, either as once, few or many, or as a class for expanded clones.

d_gene	abundance	v_gene	j_gene	CDR3aa	CDR3nt
TRBD2	many	TRBV11-3	TRBJ2-7	CASSPRDYPWEQYF	TGTGCCAGCTCTCCACGGGACTACCCGTGGGAGCAGTACTTC
.	.	TRBV6-2/TRBV6-3	TRBJ1-1	CASRERSRNTEAFF	TGTGCCAGCAGGGAACGAAGTAGAAACACTGAAGCTTTCTTT
TRBD2	many	TRBV7-2	TRBJ2-5	CASSPRVTSGYQETQYF	TGTGCCAGCAGCCCTAGGGTAACTAGCGGGTACCAAGAGACCCAGTACTTC
.	.	TRBV28	TRBJ1-2	CASSLVSGPNYGYTF	TGTGCCAGCAGTTTAGTTTCCGGACCTAACTATGGCTACACCTTC
.	.	TRBV15	TRBJ2-3	CATTNLGHDTQYF	TGTGCCACCACAAACTTGGGACATGATACGCAGTATTTT
.	.	TRBV12-3/TRBV12-4	TRBJ2-1	CASSLVQHAYNEQFF	TGTGCCAGCAGTTTAGTACAGCATGCCTACAATGAGCAGTTCTTC
TRBD2	few	TRBV7-9	TRBJ2-3	CASSLEGRGLAGPDTQYF	TGTGCCAGCAGCTTAGAGGGCAGAGGACTAGCGGGACCAGATACGCAGTATTTT
.	.	TRBV7-9	TRBJ1-1	CASWTGVTEAFF	TGTGCCTCGTGGACGGGGGTCACTGAAGCTTTCTTT
TRBD1	.	TRBV9	TRBJ2-5	CASSDPGTGNVETQYF	TGTGCCAGCAGCGACCCCGGGACAGGGAACGTGGAGACCCAGTACTTC
.	.	TRBV15	TRBJ1-6	CATGAGEPNSPLHF	TGTGCCACCGGGGCAGGGGAACCTAATTCACCCCTCCACTTT
TRBD1	.	TRBV6-1	TRBJ2-7	CASSEARDRGTYEQYF	TGTGCCAGCAGTGAAGCGAGGGACAGGGGCACCTACGAGCAGTACTTC
.	.	TRBV3-1	TRBJ2-2	CASSKYLDGSNTGELFF	TGTGCCAGCAGCAAATATCTAGACGGTTCGAACACCGGGGAGCTGTTTTTT
TRBD1	.	TRBV28	TRBJ1-1	CASSLDRALSTEAFF	TGTGCCAGCAGTTTAGACAGGGCGTTGAGCACTGAAGCTTTCTTT
.	few	TRBV7-7	TRBJ2-3	CASSASPQGTDTQYF	TGTGCTAGCAGCGCCTCCCCTCAAGGCACAGATACGCAGTATTTT
TRBD1	few	TRBV4-1	TRBJ2-2	CASSQSWAGGFSGELFF	TGCGCCAGCAGCCAGTCCTGGGCAGGGGGCTTCTCCGGGGAGCTGTTTTTT
.	.	TRBV7-8	TRBJ2-2	CASSLKGQNTGELFF	TGTGCCAGCAGCTTAAAGGGGCAAAACACCGGGGAGCTGTTTTTT
.	.	TRBV6-1	TRBJ2-3	CATNWGPTDTQYF	TGTGCCACTAACTGGGGCCCAACAGATACGCAGTATTTT
TRBD1	.	TRBV4-1	TRBJ2-1	CASSQEVRTGPENEQFF	TGCGCCAGCAGCCAAGAAGTCAGGACAGGGCCCGAGAATGAGCAGTTCTTC
TRBD2	many	TRBV7-2	TRBJ2-1	CASSLGRPSGGVSYNEQFF	TGTGCCAGCAGCTTAGGGCGACCTAGCGGGGGGGTCTCCTACAATGAGCAGTTCTTC
TRBD1	.	TRBV6-6	TRBJ2-1	CASIFSRGQGNNEQFF	TGTGCCAGCATTTTTTCCCGGGGACAGGGGAACAATGAGCAGTTCTTC
TRBD1	.	TRBV7-9	TRBJ1-1	CASSGPTGKNTEAFF	TGTGCCAGCAGCGGACCGACAGGGAAGAACACTGAAGCTTTCTTT
TRBD1	many	TRBV7-6	TRBJ1-3	CASSLVLGRDRRSGNTIYF	TGTGCCAGCAGCTTAGTTCTGGGTCGGGACAGAAGGTCTGGAAACACCATATATTTT
.	few	TRBV4-1	TRBJ2-3	CASSQGLVDTQYF	TGCGCCAGCAGCCAAGGACTAGTGGATACGCAGTATTTT
.	.	TRBV5-4	TRBJ1-5	CASSFDPYSNQPQHF	TGTGCCAGCAGCTTTGATCCGTATAGCAATCAGCCCCAGCATTTT
.	.	TRBV6-6	TRBJ1-1	CATTGTEAFF	TGTGCCACGACAGGTACTGAAGCTTTCTTT
.	few	TRBV3-1	TRBJ2-3	CASSQEGATTDTQYF	TGTGCCAGCAGCCAAGAAGGCGCTACCACAGATACGCAGTATTTT
.	.	TRBV7-6	TRBJ2-7	CASSPTVSSDYEQYF	TGTGCCAGCAGTCCAACTGTGTCGTCGGACTACGAGCAGTACTTC
TRBD1	many	TRBV28	TRBJ1-6	CASSFAIARDRSSYNSPLHF	TGTGCCAGCAGTTTCGCTATCGCCCGGGACAGAAGCTCCTATAATTCACCCCTCCACTTT
.	many	TRBV15	TRBJ2-1	CATSRDEQLSYNEQFF	TGTGCCACCAGCAGAGATGAGCAACTATCCTACAATGAGCAGTTCTTC
TRBD1	.	TRBV20-1	TRBJ2-5	CSARGTGQETQYF	TGCAGTGCTAGAGGGACAGGCCAAGAGACCCAGTACTTC
TRBD1	.	TRBV7-9	TRBJ2-1	CASSTGTGYYNEQFF	TGTGCCAGCAGCACCGGGACAGGGTACTACAATGAGCAGTTCTTC
.	few	TRBV7-9	TRBJ2-7	CASSFPLRGTASYEQYF	TGTGCCAGCAGCTTCCCTCTACGGGGGACAGCCAGCTACGAGCAGTACTTC
TRBD1	once	TRBV27	TRBJ1-2	CASSSRTGDSYGYTF	TGTGCCAGCAGTTCAAGGACAGGGGATAGCTATGGCTACACCTTC
.	.	TRBV6-2/TRBV6-3	TRBJ1-1	CASSYSPGGSNAFF	TGTGCCAGCAGTTACTCTCCGGGCGGGTCGAATGCTTTCTTT
.	.	TRBV2	TRBJ1-1	CASQILVEAFF	TGTGCCAGTCAGATCCTTGTTGAAGCTTTCTTT
TRBD1	few	TRBV7-6	TRBJ2-7	CASSSQDRGRGQYF	TGTGCCAGCAGCTCTCAGGACAGGGGGCGCGGGCAGTACTTC
.	many	TRBV7-6	TRBJ2-2	CASTHAPANTGELFF	TGTGCCAGCACCCACGCCCCGGCGAACACCGGGGAGCTGTTTTTT
.	.	TRBV12-3/TRBV12-4	TRBJ2-1	CASSFHVTGPNEQFF	TGTGCCAGCAGTTTTCACGTTACAGGTCCCAATGAGCAGTTCTTC
.	few	TRBV12-3/TRBV12-4	TRBJ2-1	CASSLEVSAYNEQFF	TGTGCCAGCAGTTTAGAGGTTTCAGCCTACAATGAGCAGTTCTTC
.	many	TRBV7-2	TRBJ1-6	CASSLDLTAGKNGLYNSPLHF	TGTGCCAGCAGCTTAGACCTCACGGCAGGAAAAAATGGCCTCTATAATTCACCCCTCCACTTT
.	.	TRBV10-3	TRBJ2-5	CAISESPRQETQYF	TGTGCCATCAGTGAGTCGCCAAGACAAGAGACCCAGTACTTC
TRBD2	.	TRBV9	TRBJ2-3	CASSVTSGGYTDTQYF	TGTGCCAGCAGCGTAACTAGCGGGGGGTACACAGATACGCAGTATTTT